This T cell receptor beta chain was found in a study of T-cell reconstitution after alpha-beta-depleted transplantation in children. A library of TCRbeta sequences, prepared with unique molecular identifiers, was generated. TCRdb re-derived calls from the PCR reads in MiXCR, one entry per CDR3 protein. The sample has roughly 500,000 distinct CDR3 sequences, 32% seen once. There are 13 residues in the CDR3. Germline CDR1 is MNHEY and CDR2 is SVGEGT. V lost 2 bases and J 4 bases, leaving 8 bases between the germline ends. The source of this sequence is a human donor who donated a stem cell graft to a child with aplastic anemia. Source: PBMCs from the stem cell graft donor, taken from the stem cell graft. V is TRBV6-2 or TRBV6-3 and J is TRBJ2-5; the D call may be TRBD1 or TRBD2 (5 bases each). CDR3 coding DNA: TGTGCCAGCAGTTACGGGACGCCAGAGACCCAGTACTTC. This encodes CASSYGTPETQYF.